One and the same sample provided the 28 T cell receptor beta chains below, sequenced in a study of cytomegalovirus exposure and HLA in healthy donors. It was with 60 Vbeta and 13 Jbeta primers that the PCR ran. The assay was immunoSEQ multiplex PCR, and TCRdb's table has in-frame clones only and misses some. The sample has 200,000 to 250,000 clones; approximately 80% are singletons. Input material: PBMCs. The source is a man aged 25-40 years in good health and CMV-seronegative.

The gene calls are TRBV7-2 and TRBJ1-6, with no clear D. CDR3 length: 17 amino acids. Per germline, CDR1 SGHTA and CDR2 FQGNSA. The germline V and J ends were trimmed by 4 bases and 0 bases, with 13 bases remaining between them. CDR3 in amino acids: CASSYISAGSYNSPLHF. The DNA of the CDR3 is TGTGCCAGCAGCTACATATCGGCAGGCTCCTATAATTCACCCCTCCACTTT.

V is TRBV21-1 and J is TRBJ1-5; TRBD1, the table's D call, was not compared with the DNA. TRBV21-1 is given as a pseudogene. This CDR3 has 14 residues. The CDR3, as DNA: TGTGCCAGCAGCAAACCGGGACAGGATCAGCCCCAGCATTTT. Its translation is CASSKPGQDQPQHF.

The table lists this clone with a few counts. The gene calls are TRBV19 and TRBJ2-3, with D maybe TRBD1 (6 bases). V lost 6 bases and J lost 5, with 12 bases in between. Germline V lookup: CDR1 LNHDA, CDR2 SQIVND (reference sequence). There are 13 residues in the CDR3. CDR3 bases: TGTGCCAGTAGGGGACAAGTCCTAGATACGCAGTATTTT. The encoded protein is CASRGQVLDTQYF.

This clone was counted once. V is TRBV7-2 and J is TRBJ1-6; TRBD1 might be the D (5 bases). Germline CDR1 and CDR2: SGHTA and FQGNSA. Trimming stripped 1 base from V and 9 bases from J, with 7 bases between. CDR3 length: 13 amino acids. In DNA form, the CDR3 reads TGTGCCAGCAGCTTAGTAGGGGTTTCACCCCTCCACTTT. Residues: CASSLVGVSPLHF.

The DNA for the CDR3 is TGTGCCAGCTCGGAGGGTACTGGAAACACCATATATTTT. Protein sequence: CASSEGTGNTIYF. The chain links TRBV18 to TRBJ1-3; no reliable D call. This CDR3 is 13 amino acids long. Germline CDR1 KGHSH, CDR2 LQKENI. Trimming shortened V by 6 bases and J by 2 bases, and 8 bases separated the two germline ends. Based on the CDR3 plus reference TRBV18 and TRBJ1-3, the full variable domain is NAGVMQNPRHLVRRRGQEARLRCSPMKGHSHVYWYRQLPEEGLKFMVYLQKENIIDESGMPKERFSAEFPKEGPSILRIQQVVRGDSAAYFCASSEGTGNTIYFGEGSWLTVV.

The chain links TRBV7-8 to TRBJ2-5; the match to TRBD1 covers 9 bases. J lost 4 bases, V lost 6 bases, and 6 bases had no gene match. Germline lookup yields CDR1 SGHVS and CDR2 FQNEAQ. This CDR3 spans 14 amino acids. The CDR3 is CASRRDRAPETQYF. CDR3 DNA: TGTGCCAGCAGAAGGGACAGGGCCCCAGAGACCCAGTACTTC.

This rearrangement joins TRBV6-1 to TRBJ2-5, with 8 bases that match TRBD2. The germline CDR1 and CDR2 sequences are MNHNS and SASEGT. The trim removed 1 base at V and 5 bases at J, leaving 15 bases unmatched. The CDR3 spans 18 residues. Here the CDR3 DNA reads TGTGCCAGCAGTGAAGGAGGCAGATCCGGGACTAGACATGAGACCCAGTACTTC. Translation: CASSEGGRSGTRHETQYF.

The chain links TRBV27 to TRBJ1-6, with D maybe TRBD1 (6 bases). CDR1 MNHEY and CDR2 SMNVEV come from the germline V gene (reference sequence). The V end was cut by 5 bases, the J end by 7 bases, with 15 bases between. CDR3 length: 15 residues. CDR3 amino acids: CASSPRQGLNSPLHF. CDR3 sequence (DNA): TGTGCCAGCAGTCCCCGGCAGGGGCTAAATTCACCCCTCCACTTT.

This chain links TRBV5-6 with TRBJ2-3; D may be TRBD2 (6 bases). Trimming cost V 1 base and J 1 base, with 7 bases left between them. Germline CDR1 SGHDT, CDR2 YYEEEE. The CDR3 runs 14 residues. CDR3 residues: CASSLWGGTDTQYF. CDR3 sequence (DNA): TGTGCCAGCAGCTTGTGGGGGGGCACAGATACGCAGTATTTT.

Written as DNA, the CDR3 is TGTGCCAGTAGTACACAGGGGCCTACGGGGAAGACTGAAGCTTTCTTT. Its protein product is CASSTQGPTGKTEAFF. The chain uses TRBV19 and TRBJ1-1; 7 positions agree with TRBD1. CDR3 length: 16 residues. CDR1 is LNHDA, CDR2 SQIVND, per germline (reference sequence). Losses at the gene ends were 4 bases for V and 5 bases for J; bases not matched to a gene: 13.

This clone has a handful of counts. The chain has TRBV5-1 and TRBJ1-2; the D gene is possibly TRBD1 (5 bases). This CDR3 is 12 amino acids long. Trimming stripped 1 base from V and 6 bases from J, with 7 bases between. Germline CDR1 is SGHRS and CDR2 is YFSETQ. CDR3 coding DNA: TGCGCCAGCAGCTTGTCAGGGAATGGCTACACCTTC. Protein product: CASSLSGNGYTF.

A single count supports this clone. The rearrangement uses TRBV7-3 and TRBJ2-5, with D possibly being TRBD2 (7 bases). Deletions cut 1 base from V and 0 bases from J, with 9 bases between. Germline V lookup: CDR1 SGHTA, CDR2 FQGTGA. The CDR3 length is 15 residues. CDR3 nucleotides: TGTGCCAGCAGCTTAATCGGGGGGCACCAAGAGACCCAGTACTTC. Amino acid sequence: CASSLIGGHQETQYF.

This chain links TRBV19 with TRBJ2-2; D is undetermined. The germline gives CDR1 LNHDA, CDR2 SQIVND (reference sequence). The CDR3 loop spans 13 amino acids. Trimming shortened V by 3 bases and J by 7 bases, and 9 bases separated the two germline ends. The CDR3, as DNA: TGTGCCAGTAGTATGACTCGAGGCGGGGAGCTGTTTTTT. This encodes CASSMTRGGELFF.

The rearrangement joins TRBV28 to TRBJ2-5, with 10 positions matching TRBD1. This CDR3 contains 16 residues. The V segment lost 6 bases and the J segment 1 base; nucleotides outside the gene matches: 8. Germline V lookup: CDR1 MDHEN, CDR2 SYDVKM. As DNA, the CDR3 is TGTGCCAGCAGCCCTGGGACAGGGGCTCCCCAAGAGACCCAGTACTTC. Amino acid sequence: CASSPGTGAPQETQYF.

The genes are TRBV27 and TRBJ2-3; tentatively, D is TRBD1 (6 bases). This CDR3 spans 16 amino acids. Germline CDR1 and CDR2: MNHEY and SMNVEV (reference sequence). V gave up 1 base and J gave up 3 bases, with 14 bases separating them. The chain's CDR3 is CASSLYREVRTDTQYF. CDR3 in DNA: TGTGCCAGCAGTTTATACAGGGAAGTTAGGACAGATACGCAGTATTTT.

The J gene is TRBJ2-7, the V gene TRBV6-5; D remains unclear. The V gene's germline CDR1 is MNHEY and CDR2 SVGAGI. V was cut by 7 bases and J by 5 bases, with 9 bases left in between. This CDR3 contains 11 residues. CDR3 region: CASTKAHEQYF. The CDR3, as DNA: TGTGCCAGCACCAAAGCCCACGAGCAGTACTTC.

The chain combines TRBV7-2 with TRBJ1-1, with D possibly TRBD1 on 5 matching bases. The CDR3 sequence is 15 residues long. The germline V gene encodes CDR1 SGHTA and CDR2 FQGNSA. The V and J ends lost 6 bases and 0 bases respectively, with 14 bases between them. The CDR3 is CASRMQQVMNTEAFF. The CDR3 DNA sequence: TGTGCCAGCAGGATGCAACAGGTCATGAACACTGAAGCTTTCTTT.

The chain joins TRBV29-1 to TRBJ1-1; TRBD1 might be the D (5 bases). Trimming took 2 bases from V and 1 from J, leaving 11 bases between them. Per the germline V gene, CDR1 is SQVTM and CDR2 is ANQGSEA. This CDR3 has 14 amino acids. The CDR3 reads CSVEQGGGNTEAFF. CDR3 DNA sequence: TGCAGCGTTGAACAGGGAGGTGGGAACACTGAAGCTTTCTTT.

This rearrangement joins TRBV7-8 to TRBJ2-5, with 9 positions matching TRBD2. Trimming took 8 bases from V and 0 from J; bases not matched to a gene: 13. The CDR3 length is 17 residues. The germline V gene has CDR1 SGHVS and CDR2 FQNEAQ. The CDR3 here is CASQGLRGGLHQETQYF. DNA for the CDR3: TGTGCCAGCCAAGGGTTGCGGGGGGGGCTTCACCAAGAGACCCAGTACTTC. The full variable domain, with the rest looked up from reference TRBV7-8 and TRBJ2-5, is GAGVSQSPRYKVAKRGQDVALRCDPISGHVSLFWYQQALGQGPEFLTYFQNEAQLDKSGLPSDRFFAERPEGSVSTLKIQRTQQEDSAVYLCASQGLRGGLHQETQYFGPGTRLLVL.

This chain joins TRBV7-9 and TRBJ1-1; D might be TRBD1 (5 bases). This CDR3 has 12 residues. Trimming removed 5 bases from V and 12 bases from J, with 16 bases in between. Germline loops: CDR1 SEHNR, CDR2 FQNEAQ (reference sequence). CDR3 sequence (DNA): TGTGCCAGCAGCACCACAGGATTTAATTCTTTCTTT. Protein: CASSTTGFNSFF.

As for this clone: The same CDR3 also results from other DNA sequences found in this sample. This chain uses TRBV5-1 with TRBJ2-7, with 13 bases that match TRBD2. The CDR3 extends over 15 amino acids. CDR1 and CDR2 from the germline V gene are SGHRS and YFSETQ. Trimming at V came to 3 bases and at J to 1 base, leaving 1 base not matched to a gene. CDR3 region: CASSWTSGGSYEQYF. DNA of the CDR3: TGCGCCAGCAGCTGGACTAGCGGGGGTTCCTACGAGCAGTACTTC.

V usage is TRBV4-3 and J usage is TRBJ2-1, with unresolved D. The CDR3 totals 13 residues. The V end lost 2 bases, the J end lost 4 bases, and 6 bases lay between the germline ends. Germline V gene lookup returns CDR1 LGHNA and CDR2 YSLEER. As DNA, the CDR3 is TGCGCCAGCAGCCAAACACAGTACAATGAGCAGTTCTTC. Translated: CASSQTQYNEQFF.

The chain recombines TRBV5-4 with TRBJ1-1, with D possibly being TRBD1 (6 bases). The CDR3 is 13 amino acids. From germline, CDR1 is SGHNT and CDR2 YYREEE (reference sequence). V lost 4 bases and J 7 bases, leaving 14 bases between the germline ends. CDR3 nucleotide sequence: TGTGCCAGCAGCGGCCGGGGACAAATTGAAGCTTTCTTT. Protein sequence: CASSGRGQIEAFF.

J is TRBJ2-7 and V is TRBV9, with 11 positions matching TRBD2. Per the germline V gene, CDR1 is SGDLS and CDR2 is YYNGEE. The length of the CDR3 is 14 residues. The V gene end was trimmed by 0 bases and the J gene end by 10 bases; junction bases not matched to a gene: 6. The CDR3 nucleotides are TGTGCCAGCAGCGTAGGCGTAGCGGGGGGGCGACAGTACTTC. Its protein product is CASSVGVAGGRQYF.

The gene calls are TRBV11-2 and TRBJ2-7; 8 bases agree with TRBD1. Trimming cost V 5 bases and J 1 base; bases outside gene matches: 7. This CDR3 is built from 15 residues. Germline V gene sequence: CDR1 SGHAT, CDR2 FQNNGV. The CDR3 here is CASSTTGEGSYEQYF. CDR3 in DNA: TGTGCCAGCAGCACGACAGGGGAAGGGTCCTACGAGCAGTACTTC. Together with reference TRBV11-2 and TRBJ2-7, the CDR3 gives the full variable domain: EAGVAQSPRYKIIEKRQSVAFWCNPISGHATLYWYQQILGQGPKLLIQFQNNGVVDDSQLPKDRFSAERLKGVDSTLKIQPAKLEDSAVYLCASSTTGEGSYEQYFGPGTRLTVT.

The rearrangement joins TRBV11-2 to TRBJ2-2; perhaps TRBD2 as D (6 bases). Germline V gives CDR1 SGHAT, CDR2 FQNNGV. CDR3 size: 16 residues. Trimming took off 5 bases at V and 7 bases at J, with 20 bases between the two ends. This CDR3 is CASSPGTRPSGGELFF. The CDR3 DNA reads as TGTGCCAGCAGCCCCGGGACTCGGCCCAGCGGCGGGGAGCTGTTTTTT.

This chain links TRBV7-9 with TRBJ2-7, with D maybe TRBD1 (6 bases). V dropped 4 bases and J dropped 0 bases, with 16 bases sitting between them. The CDR3 is made up of 16 amino acids. Germline V CDR1 and CDR2: SEHNR, FQNEAQ (reference sequence). This chain's CDR3 is CASSSSSDRNSYEQYF. As DNA, the CDR3 is TGTGCCAGCAGCTCCAGCTCTGACAGGAACTCCTACGAGCAGTACTTC.

This clone occurred a few times. The rearrangement uses TRBV7-6 and TRBJ1-1, with 7 nucleotides matching TRBD1. Germline V gives CDR1 SGHVS, CDR2 FNYEAQ. Germline trimming cut 5 bases from V and 6 bases from J; bases unmatched to any gene: 6. The CDR3 covers 13 residues. The CDR3 spells CASSQRQGAEAFF. CDR3 nucleotides: TGTGCCAGCAGCCAGCGACAGGGCGCTGAAGCTTTCTTT.